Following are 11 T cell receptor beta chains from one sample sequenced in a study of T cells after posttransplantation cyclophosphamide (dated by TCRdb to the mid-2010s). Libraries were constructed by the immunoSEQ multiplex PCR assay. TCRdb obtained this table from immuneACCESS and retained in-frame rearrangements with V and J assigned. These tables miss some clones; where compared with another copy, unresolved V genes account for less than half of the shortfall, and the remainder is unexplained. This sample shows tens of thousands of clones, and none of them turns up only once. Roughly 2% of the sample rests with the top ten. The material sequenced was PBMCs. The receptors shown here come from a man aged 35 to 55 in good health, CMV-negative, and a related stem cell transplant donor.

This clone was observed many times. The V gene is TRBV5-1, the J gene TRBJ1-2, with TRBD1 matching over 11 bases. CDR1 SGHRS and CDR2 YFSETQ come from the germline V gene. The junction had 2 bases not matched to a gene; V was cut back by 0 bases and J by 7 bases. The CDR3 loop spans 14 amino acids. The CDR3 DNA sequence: TGCGCCAGCAGCTTGGCCGGGACAGGGGGTGGCTACACCTTC. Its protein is CASSLAGTGGGYTF.

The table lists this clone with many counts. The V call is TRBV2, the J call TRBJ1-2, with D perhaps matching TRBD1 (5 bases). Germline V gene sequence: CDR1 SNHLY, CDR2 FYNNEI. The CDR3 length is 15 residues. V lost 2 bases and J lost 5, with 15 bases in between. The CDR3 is CASSEQGASGYGYTF. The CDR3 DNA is TGTGCCAGCAGTGAACAAGGGGCGAGTGGATATGGCTACACCTTC.

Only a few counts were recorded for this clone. CDR3 DNA: TGTGCCAGCAGCCCCGCCCAGGCAGATACGCAGTATTTT. It is translated as CASSPAQADTQYF. The V and J genes are TRBV5-4 and TRBJ2-3, with D uncertain. CDR3 length: 13 residues. Trimming took 4 bases from V and 4 from J, leaving 10 bases between them. Germline V gives CDR1 SGHNT, CDR2 YYREEE (reference sequence).

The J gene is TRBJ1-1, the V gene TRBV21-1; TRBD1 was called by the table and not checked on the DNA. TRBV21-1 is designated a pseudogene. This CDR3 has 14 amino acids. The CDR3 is CASSKVGLNTEAFF. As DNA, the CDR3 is TGTGCCAGCAGCAAAGTTGGGCTGAACACTGAAGCTTTCTTT.

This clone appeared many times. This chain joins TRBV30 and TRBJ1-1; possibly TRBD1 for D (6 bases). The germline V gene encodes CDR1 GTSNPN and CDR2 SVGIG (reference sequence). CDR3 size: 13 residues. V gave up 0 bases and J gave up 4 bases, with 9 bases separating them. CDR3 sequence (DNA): TGTGCCTGGAGTGTACAGGGATCCACTGAAGCTTTCTTT. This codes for CAWSVQGSTEAFF.

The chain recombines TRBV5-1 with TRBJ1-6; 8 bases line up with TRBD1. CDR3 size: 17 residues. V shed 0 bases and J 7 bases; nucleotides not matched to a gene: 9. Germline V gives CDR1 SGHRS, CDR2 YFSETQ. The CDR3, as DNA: TGCGCCAGCAGCTTGGACCCGGGACAGGACCTCAATTCACCCCTCCACTTT. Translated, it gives CASSLDPGQDLNSPLHF.

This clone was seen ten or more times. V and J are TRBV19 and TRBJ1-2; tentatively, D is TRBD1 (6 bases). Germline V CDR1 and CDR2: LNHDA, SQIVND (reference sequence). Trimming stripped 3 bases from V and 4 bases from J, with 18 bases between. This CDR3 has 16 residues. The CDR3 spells CASSIKGGALGYGYTF. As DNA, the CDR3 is TGTGCCAGTAGTATTAAAGGGGGGGCGCTTGGCTATGGCTACACCTTC.

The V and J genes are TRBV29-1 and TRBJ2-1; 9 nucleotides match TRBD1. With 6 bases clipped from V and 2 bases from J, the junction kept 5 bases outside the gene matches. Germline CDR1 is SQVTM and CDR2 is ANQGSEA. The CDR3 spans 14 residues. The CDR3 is CSVRGTGPYNEQFF. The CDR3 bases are TGCAGCGTAAGGGGGACAGGGCCCTACAATGAGCAGTTCTTC.

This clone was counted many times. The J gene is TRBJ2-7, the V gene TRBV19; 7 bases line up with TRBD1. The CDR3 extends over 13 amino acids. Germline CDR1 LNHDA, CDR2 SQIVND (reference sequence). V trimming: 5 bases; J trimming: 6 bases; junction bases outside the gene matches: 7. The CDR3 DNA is TGTGCCAGTAGTCTCACAGGGGCCGGCGAGCAGTACTTC. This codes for CASSLTGAGEQYF.

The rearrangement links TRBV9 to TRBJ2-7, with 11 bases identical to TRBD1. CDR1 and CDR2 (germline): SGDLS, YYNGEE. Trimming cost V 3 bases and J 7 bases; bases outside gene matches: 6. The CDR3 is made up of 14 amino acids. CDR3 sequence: CASSEGQGEIEQYF. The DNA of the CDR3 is TGTGCCAGCAGCGAGGGACAGGGGGAAATTGAGCAGTACTTC.

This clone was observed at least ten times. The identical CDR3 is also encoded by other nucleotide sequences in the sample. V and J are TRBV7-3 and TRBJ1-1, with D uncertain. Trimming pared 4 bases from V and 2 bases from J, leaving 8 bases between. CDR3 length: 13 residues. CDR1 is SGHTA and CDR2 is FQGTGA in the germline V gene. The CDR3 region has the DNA TGTGCCAGCAGCTCGCAGACAAACACTGAAGCTTTCTTT. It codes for CASSSQTNTEAFF.